Listed below are T cell receptor beta chains from one sample, sequenced in a study of monozygotic twins with inflammatory bowel disease. From the 5' RACE reads, TCRdb lists one entry per CDR3 protein and no DNA. This table lists around 150,000 distinct CDR3 sequences. Sequencing used blood. All receptors come from a human donor with ulcerative colitis or Crohn's disease, or a healthy co-twin of an affected twin (not recorded which). Each CDR3 is given with its conserved first and last residue.

>TRBV6-1|TRBJ1-3
CASSLQGAIGGNTIYF
>TRBV20-1|TRBJ2-3
CSARDAGRGTDTQYF
>TRBV7-9|TRBJ2-3
CASSPPLDPTDTQYF
>TRBV18|TRBJ2-2
CASSPVGSRNTGELFF
>TRBV19|TRBJ2-3
CASSIVPGQFDTQYF
>TRBV12-3/TRBV12-4|TRBJ2-3
CASRLEGVRTDTQYF
>TRBV2|TRBJ1-1
CASSEAWSAEAFF
>TRBV5-1|TRBJ1-2
CASSSTGWLDGYTF
>TRBV5-1|TRBJ2-3
CASSDSGGSTDTQYF
>TRBV5-1|TRBJ2-1
CASSIASGVIYNEQFF
>TRBV6-1|TRBJ1-1
CASSGGTGEPNTEAFF